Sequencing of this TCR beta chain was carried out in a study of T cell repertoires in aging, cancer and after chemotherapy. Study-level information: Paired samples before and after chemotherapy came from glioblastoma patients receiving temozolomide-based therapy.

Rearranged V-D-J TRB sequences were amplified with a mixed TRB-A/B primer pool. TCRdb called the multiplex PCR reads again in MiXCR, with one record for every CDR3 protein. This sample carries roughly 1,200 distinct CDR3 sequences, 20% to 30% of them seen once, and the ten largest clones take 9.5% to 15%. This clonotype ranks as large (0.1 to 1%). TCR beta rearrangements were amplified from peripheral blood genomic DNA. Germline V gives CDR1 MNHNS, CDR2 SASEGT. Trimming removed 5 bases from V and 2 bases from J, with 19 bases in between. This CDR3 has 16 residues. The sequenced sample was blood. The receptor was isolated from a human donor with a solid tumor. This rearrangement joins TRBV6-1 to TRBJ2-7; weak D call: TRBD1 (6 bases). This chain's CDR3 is CASSLLLDSTTYEQYF. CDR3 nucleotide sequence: TGTGCCAGCAGTCTTCTCTTGGACAGTACAACCTACGAGCAGTACTTC.